Each of the 9 T cell receptor beta chains below was sequenced from the same sample in a study of monozygotic twins with cystic fibrosis. Assay used: immunoSEQ multiplex PCR; TCRdb lists only in-frame clones, some missing. This sample has under 25,000 clones, with about 97% found just once. Material: blood. The origin of the receptors is a woman aged 25-40 years with cystic fibrosis.

A few counts support this clone. The chain joins TRBV6-5 to TRBJ1-2, with 8 bases fitting TRBD1. The CDR3 runs 13 residues. The V segment lost 4 bases and the J segment 3 bases; nucleotides outside the gene matches: 1. Germline CDR1 is MNHEY and CDR2 is SVGAGI. In nucleotides, the CDR3 is TGTGCCAGCAGTTCAGGGGGCGACTATGGCTACACCTTC. Translating gives CASSSGGDYGYTF.

The chain combines TRBV5-1 with TRBJ1-1, with D possibly being TRBD1 (5 bases). Germline values: CDR1 SGHRS, CDR2 YFSETQ. V shed 0 bases and J shed 0 bases, with 6 bases lying between them. The CDR3 loop spans 14 amino acids. The CDR3 is CASSLEGMNTEAFF. Written as DNA, the CDR3 is TGCGCCAGCAGCTTGGAGGGGATGAACACTGAAGCTTTCTTT.

The chain has TRBV5-5 and TRBJ2-3; 10 positions match TRBD2. The CDR3 runs 14 residues. Germline V CDR1 and CDR2: SGHKS, YYEKEE (reference sequence). V lost 2 bases to trimming and J lost 4 bases; unmatched junction nucleotides: 1. The CDR3 coding sequence is TGTGCCAGCAGCTTAGCGGGGGGGCCAGATACGCAGTATTTT. This codes for CASSLAGGPDTQYF. The full variable domain, rest sourced from reference TRBV5-5 and TRBJ2-3, is DAGVTQSPTHLIKTRGQQVTLRCSPISGHKSVSWYQQVLGQGPQFIFQYYEKEERGRGNFPDRFSARQFPNYSSELNVNALLLGDSALYLCASSLAGGPDTQYFGPGTRLTVL.

The chain carries TRBV13 and TRBJ1-6; maybe TRBD1 (5 bases). CDR3 size: 19 residues. Germline assignment: CDR1 PRHDT and CDR2 FYEKMQ (reference sequence). V lost 4 bases and J lost 8, with 27 bases in between. CDR3 coding DNA: TGTGCCAGCAGCTCAGGGCAAGGGGCATCCCCTCATAGCCATTCACCCCTCCACTTT. It encodes CASSSGQGASPHSHSPLHF.

The rearrangement uses TRBV28 and TRBJ2-1; 12 bases line up with TRBD2. The CDR3 loop spans 14 amino acids. V lost 5 bases and J lost 9; bases outside the gene matches: 5. Germline V gene data show CDR1 as MDHEN and CDR2 as SYDVKM. The CDR3 coding sequence is TGTGCCAGCAGTCCGGCTAGCGGGGGGGTTGAGCAGTTCTTC. Translating it yields CASSPASGGVEQFF.

The gene calls are TRBV9 and TRBJ1-1, with D hard to call. In germline, CDR1 is SGDLS, CDR2 YYNGEE. The germline V and J ends were trimmed by 0 bases and 0 bases, with 6 bases remaining between them. The CDR3 is 14 residues long. The CDR3 region has the DNA TGTGCCAGCAGCGTAGAAGGGTTGAACACTGAAGCTTTCTTT. Amino acids: CASSVEGLNTEAFF.

This chain links TRBV21-1 with TRBJ2-5; TRBD2, the D gene given by the table, was not confirmed from the DNA. TRBV21-1 is shown as a pseudogene. The CDR3 loop spans 12 amino acids. The DNA of the CDR3 is TGTGCCAGCCCGCCCCGGCAAGAGACCCAGTACTTC. This codes for CASPPRQETQYF.

This chain connects TRBV7-9 to TRBJ1-2; D is unresolved. This CDR3 has 14 residues. With 5 bases removed from V and 8 bases from J, the gap between germline ends came to 18 bases. Germline CDR1 SEHNR, CDR2 FQNEAQ (reference sequence). Written as DNA, the CDR3 is TGTGCCAGCAGCCGCCATAGGGAGGGCGGAGGCTACACCTTC. Amino acid sequence: CASSRHREGGGYTF.

The chain uses TRBV6-1 and TRBJ1-5; 8 positions agree with TRBD1. V lost 6 bases to trimming and J lost 7 bases; unmatched junction nucleotides: 8. From germline, CDR1 is MNHNS and CDR2 SASEGT. The CDR3 sequence is 14 residues long. CDR3 region: CASRFGQGGQPQHF. CDR3 coding DNA: TGTGCCAGCAGATTTGGACAGGGTGGCCAGCCCCAGCATTTT.